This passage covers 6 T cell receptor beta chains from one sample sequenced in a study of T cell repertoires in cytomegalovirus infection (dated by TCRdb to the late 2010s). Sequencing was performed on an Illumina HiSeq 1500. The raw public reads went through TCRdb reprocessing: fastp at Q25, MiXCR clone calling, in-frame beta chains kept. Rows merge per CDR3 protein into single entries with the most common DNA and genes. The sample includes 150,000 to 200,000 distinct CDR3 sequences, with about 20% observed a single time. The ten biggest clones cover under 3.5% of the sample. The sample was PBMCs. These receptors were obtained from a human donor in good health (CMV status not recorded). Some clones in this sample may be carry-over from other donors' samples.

The CDR3 DNA is TGTGCCAGCAGGCGGCAGGTCAACAATGAGCAGTTCTTC. Residues: CASRRQVNNEQFF. The chain combines TRBV2 with TRBJ2-1, with D unclear. Germline assignment: CDR1 SNHLY and CDR2 FYNNEI. This CDR3 has 13 amino acids. The V end lost 6 bases, the J end lost 5 bases, and 11 bases lay between the germline ends.

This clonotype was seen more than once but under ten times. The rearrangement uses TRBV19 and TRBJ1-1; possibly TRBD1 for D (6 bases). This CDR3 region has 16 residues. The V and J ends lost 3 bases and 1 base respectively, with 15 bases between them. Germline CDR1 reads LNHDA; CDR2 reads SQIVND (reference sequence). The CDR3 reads CASSIGDTIGNTEAFF. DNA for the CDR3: TGTGCCAGTAGTATCGGGGACACCATCGGGAACACTGAAGCTTTCTTT. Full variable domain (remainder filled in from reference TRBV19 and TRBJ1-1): DGGITQSPKYLFRKEGQNVTLSCEQNLNHDAMYWYRQDPGQGLRLIYYSQIVNDFQKGDIAEGYSVSREKKESFPLTVTSAQKNPTAFYLCASSIGDTIGNTEAFFGQGTRLTVV.

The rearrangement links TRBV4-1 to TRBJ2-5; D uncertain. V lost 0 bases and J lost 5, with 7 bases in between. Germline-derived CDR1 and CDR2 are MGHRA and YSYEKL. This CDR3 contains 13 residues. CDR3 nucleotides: TGCGCCAGCAGCCAAGATCAGGAGGAGACCCAGTACTTC. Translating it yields CASSQDQEETQYF.

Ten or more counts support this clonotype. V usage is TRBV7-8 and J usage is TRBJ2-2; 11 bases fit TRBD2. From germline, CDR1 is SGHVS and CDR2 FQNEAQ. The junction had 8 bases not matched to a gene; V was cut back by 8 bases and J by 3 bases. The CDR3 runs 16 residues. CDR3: CASPTLAGGHTGELFF. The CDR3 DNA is TGTGCCAGCCCTACTCTAGCGGGAGGACACACCGGGGAGCTGTTTTTT.

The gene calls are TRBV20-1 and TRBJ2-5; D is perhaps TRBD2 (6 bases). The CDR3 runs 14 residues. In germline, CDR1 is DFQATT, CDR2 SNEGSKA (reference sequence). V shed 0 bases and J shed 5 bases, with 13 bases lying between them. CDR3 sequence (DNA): TGCAGTGCTAGAGATCTGGTAGCGGTGGAGACCCAGTACTTC. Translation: CSARDLVAVETQYF.

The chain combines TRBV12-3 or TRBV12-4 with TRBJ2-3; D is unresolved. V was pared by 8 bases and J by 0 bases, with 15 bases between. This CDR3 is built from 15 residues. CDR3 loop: CASGSGQPSTDTQYF. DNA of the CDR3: TGTGCCAGCGGTTCCGGGCAACCTAGCACAGATACGCAGTATTTT.